The source of this TCR beta chain is a study of cytomegalovirus exposure and HLA in healthy donors. Study observations and caveats: V- and J-gene trimming in TCR beta was tied to a missense DCLRE1C variant by an analysis performed later.

This CDR3 has 16 residues. Germline values: CDR1 SGHTA, CDR2 FQGNSA. The V gene end was trimmed by 4 bases and the J gene end by 2 bases; junction bases not matched to a gene: 4. For this clone: The antigen is unknown.

PCR employed 60 Vbeta and 13 Jbeta primers. Data came from immunoSEQ multiplex PCR; TCRdb stores just in-frame clones and leaves some out. The table lists about 41,000 clones. The sequence was collected from a man aged 30 to 45 in good health and CMV-seronegative. The genes are TRBV7-2 and TRBJ1-6; 8 nucleotides align to TRBD1. The sequenced sample was PBMCs. CDR3 in amino acids: CASSSETGAYNSPLHF. The CDR3 DNA follows: TGTGCCAGCAGCTCTGAGACAGGGGCCTATAATTCACCCCTCCACTTT.